The present T cell receptor beta chain was sequenced within a study of regulatory T cells in long-lasting Graves disease (dated by TCRdb to 2020 to 2022). Looking at the study overall: In the newly diagnosed Graves' disease group, patients had been taking antithyroid drugs for less than 3 months. Persistent Graves' disease patients were compared with newly diagnosed Graves' disease patients by peripheral blood TCR sequencing and RNA sequencing. The study took place in China and was registered as a clinical trial. A total of around 35 samples underwent TCR sequencing: around 13 from persistent and roughly 20 from newly diagnosed Graves' disease patients. Overall study results and their limits: The study examined only peripheral blood because the primary lesion, thyroid tissue, could not be accessed. The small sample size was acknowledged by the authors as a limitation that may reduce accuracy. Preferential use of TRBV28, TRBJ1-2 and TRBJ2-5 was observed in persistent disease, whereas TRBV20-1 and TRBJ2-1 were favored in newly diagnosed disease. A larger number of public clonotypes was shared among persistent patients (about 2,700) than among newly diagnosed patients (approximately 930). Only the TCR beta chain was sequenced and analyzed. Lower TCR Shannon entropy and fewer highly expanded clones were observed in persistent Graves' disease patients than in newly diagnosed patients, which suggested clonal expansion.

A remark on this clonotype: No antigen is known for it. No much larger clone exists at a distance of one base, and base qualities are not known.

Libraries were constructed by multiplex PCR. Sequencing was carried out with an Illumina HiSeq 4000. To build TCR beta libraries, CDR3 regions were amplified by Arm-PCR using iRepertoire HTBI primers. PCR products were gel purified before sequencing. The original pipeline was this. A total of fewer than 65 TRBV and under 15 TRBJ segments were identified across samples and were used for gene usage analysis of CDR3 amino acid clonotypes. COPE and FqMerger were used to merge filtered high-quality paired reads into contigs. BLAST was used to align contigs to IMGT TRBV, TRBD and TRBJ reference genes, and CDR3 was defined according to IMGT. Any clonotype with a frequency above 0.1% was counted as a highly expanded clone. Shannon entropy served as the measure of repertoire diversity, while the Gini coefficient captured V-J evenness. A clonotype found in more than one individual was treated as public. In TCRdb, the public reads were trimmed at Q25 with fastp and aligned with MiXCR, with productive beta chains retained. Every CDR3 protein is listed once, alongside the most common genes and DNA of its rows. The V and J calls and clone size are TCRdb's, not the authors'. The sample records 580,000 or so distinct CDR3 sequences, around 15% of which are singletons. Around 11% of the sample is taken by the ten largest.

The time point label for this specimen denotes: newly diagnosed GD, antithyroid drugs for less than 3 months. For both TCR sequencing and RNA sequencing, RNA was extracted from PBMCs in TRIzol. The diagnosis of Graves' disease was made according to American Thyroid Association guidelines. Recruitment of patients was carried out at an endocrinology department in Xi'an, China. Each patient gave approximately 9.7 milliliters of peripheral blood, collected in an EDTA anticoagulant tube. Ficoll Paque Plus density gradient separation was used to isolate PBMCs, and no further T cell sorting was performed. RNA quality was checked with an Agilent 2100 Bioanalyzer and agarose gel, and concentration with a NanoDrop 2000. CDR1 SGDLS and CDR2 YYNGEE were looked up in the germline V gene. From the cysteine up to the phenylalanine, the CDR3 has a length of 14 residues. CDR3 DNA only is kept here, 42 bases in frame from base 1. V and J are trimmed by 4 bases and 4 bases, and the gene matches miss 6 bases of the junction.

These same data were also listed under a study on T cells in Graves' hyperthyroidism and ophthalmopathy. Per the second study: A patient counted as having stable Graves' hyperthyroidism if no progression to ophthalmopathy occurred over 18 months of follow-up. Hyperthyroidism patients were aged 18 to 65 years and newly diagnosed, with disease duration of less than 2 months. The study excluded patients with uncontrolled infections, other autoimmune diseases, pregnancy or lactation. Diagnoses were established on the basis of clinical symptoms, serum thyroxine and TRAb, thyroid ultrasound, and orbital computed tomography. The first round of RT-PCR for the TCR CDR3 was performed with the HTBI primer set and the Qiagen OneStep RT-PCR kit. Most expanded thyroid clonotypes (frequency above 0.001) were also detected in blood, a finding suggesting that blood repertoires may reflect thyroid immune responses. A 13 V-J signature model separated ophthalmopathy from stable hyperthyroidism, with just over 85% sensitivity and about 81% specificity in cross-validation and 80%/75% in testing. In validation, the model predicted progression to ophthalmopathy a median of around six months before onset, with approximately 71% sensitivity and more than 72% specificity. To identify TCR V-J signatures that set the groups apart, the researchers used a discovery cohort of 100 patients, made up of fewer than 50 with Graves' ophthalmopathy and about 60 with stable Graves' hyperthyroidism. Whether ophthalmopathy could be predicted prospectively was tested in an independent validation cohort made up of roughly 19 hyperthyroidism patients plus 17 patients who later progressed to ophthalmopathy. The 100 discovery patients were divided at random into training and test sets in a 7:3 ratio. The study also compared thyroid tissue and blood T-cell repertoires from about 6 Graves' hyperthyroidism patients. Once sampling was done, hyperthyroidism patients were given methimazole at a starting dose of 30 mg daily, whereas ophthalmopathy patients were given high-dose intravenous methylprednisolone. Libraries were constructed in a second round of multiplex PCR, after which size selection and purification were carried out. Sequencing of the libraries was done on an Illumina HiSeq2000 using paired-end 100 bp reads. SOAPnuke was used to process the raw data, with reads discarded if the reads contained adapters or uncalled bases, had a mean Phred below 15, or lacked an exact constant-primer or identifier match. COPE v1.2.5 was used to merge high-quality paired reads, and clonotypes were defined as unique nucleotide sequences. Clonotypes were aligned to IMGT TRBV, TRBD and TRBJ reference segments using MiTCR v1.1. The analysis included only V-J combinations with a frequency above 0.0001, which together covered approximately 99% of the repertoires. The TCS score was defined as the ratio of F50 (clonal expansion) to E x V (chaos), calculated using BLOSUM62-based TCRdist between CDR3 peptides within each V-J. Welch's t-statistics and random forest reduced roughly 500 V-J features to roughly 13, which were used in a naive Bayes classifier (R e1071). No statistical method was used to set the sample size in advance, and investigators knew the group allocation. TCR Vbeta CDR3 sequencing of some 140 peripheral blood samples (43 ophthalmopathy, roughly 72 hyperthyroidism and roughly 17 progressor patients) is reported in the paper.

The source of this sequence is a young man with Graves disease. Donor details come from another sample of the same person, matched by shared clones. This specimen was peripheral blood mononuclear cells (PBMCs), taken at new diagnosis, from a patient treated with antithyroid drugs. The sequence is built from TRBV9 and TRBJ1-2, with TRBD1 identical over 8 junction bases. The DNA sequence is as follows: TGTGCCAGCAGCCAGGGACAGGCCGCCTATGGCTACACCTTC. Its product reads: CASSQGQAAYGYTF.